This T cell receptor beta chain derives from a study of T cell responses to AZD1222 COVID-19 vaccine. The overall study: Second doses were pooled across both intervals (about 4 or about 12 weeks).

With regard to this clone: Its antigen remains unidentified.

V dropped 3 bases and J dropped 2; count of bases not matched to a gene: 6. The germline CDR1 and CDR2 sequences are LGHNA and YNFKEQ. The CDR3 is 15 residues long. This table comes from immunoSEQ multiplex PCR, and its TCRdb copy is limited to in-frame clones, with some not included. The data contain about 120,000 clones, around 87% of them seen just once; the ten biggest clones take up over 9.5%. Study results and limitations: Repertoire collection took place solely once the T cell response had peaked. There were mostly white British donors and more females than males, and clonal diversity was possibly underestimated.

This sequence originates from an adult in good health. The sequencing here drew on peripheral blood, taken on day 0 of AZD1222 vaccination. The V call is TRBV4-2, the J call TRBJ1-2; 7 nucleotides agree with TRBD1. In DNA, the CDR3 is TGTGCCAGCAGCCACAGGACAGGAAAGAACTATGGCTACACCTTC. Its translation: CASSHRTGKNYGYTF.